The 16 T cell receptor beta chains reported below all come from one sample, sequenced in a study of PD-1 blockade in classical Hodgkin lymphoma. The protocol was immunoSEQ multiplex PCR, while the TCRdb copy is restricted to in-frame clones and leaves out a portion. The sample has about 26,000 clones; about 67% are singletons. Autologous stem cell transplantation was followed by relapse in every patient, and brentuximab vedotin exposure varied. The material sequenced was peripheral blood mononuclear cells (PBMCs), taken before the second cycle of nivolumab. These receptors all come from a human donor with classical Hodgkin lymphoma.

This clone was counted once. The chain uses TRBV30 and TRBJ2-7; D unclear. The V end lost 5 bases, the J end lost 6 bases, and 11 bases lay between the germline ends. Germline lookup yields CDR1 GTSNPN and CDR2 SVGIG (reference sequence). CDR3 length equals 11 residues. The CDR3 reads CAWAQSLEQYF. DNA of the CDR3: TGTGCCTGGGCACAGAGCCTCGAGCAGTACTTC.

The V and J genes are TRBV18 and TRBJ2-7; tentatively, D is TRBD2 (6 bases). The V end was cut by 0 bases, the J end by 7 bases, with 13 bases between. This CDR3 contains 14 residues. In germline, CDR1 is KGHSH, CDR2 LQKENI. Written as DNA, the CDR3 is TGTGCCAGCTCACCACCGGGGAAACGGGGGGAGCAGTACTTC. Protein: CASSPPGKRGEQYF.

This clone came up a few times. The gene calls are TRBV6-5 and TRBJ1-5; 9 bases fit TRBD1. Looked up from germline, CDR1 is MNHEY and CDR2 is SVGAGI. This CDR3 has 13 amino acids. V lost 8 bases and J lost 3; bases outside the gene matches: 2. The CDR3: CASGQGPNQPQHF. The CDR3 DNA reads TGTGCCAGCGGACAGGGGCCCAATCAGCCCCAGCATTTT.

The chain links TRBV6-5 to TRBJ1-2; D gene ambiguous. V lost 0 bases, J lost 2 bases, and 10 bases lay in between. The germline V gene has CDR1 MNHEY and CDR2 SVGAGI. CDR3 size: 15 residues. CDR3 in amino acids: CASSYSMEGNYGYTF. The CDR3 nucleotides are TGTGCCAGCAGTTACTCGATGGAGGGAAACTATGGCTACACCTTC.

This chain links TRBV11-3 with TRBJ1-1; the D is unclear. V was shortened by 1 base and J by 5 bases, with 8 bases between the two germline ends. CDR1 and CDR2 from the germline V gene are SGHNT and YENEEA. CDR3 size: 13 residues. The CDR3 sequence: CASSLGRRTEAFF. CDR3 in DNA: TGTGCCAGCAGCTTAGGGAGGCGGACTGAAGCTTTCTTT.

This clone was found a few times. The CDR3 DNA is TGTGCCAGCATAAGCCGATCCTACGAGCAGTACTTC. It is translated as CASISRSYEQYF. The chain recombines TRBV6-5 with TRBJ2-7; D is unclear. This CDR3 contains 12 residues. V was trimmed by 7 bases and J by 1 base, leaving 8 bases between them. Germline V gene lookup returns CDR1 MNHEY and CDR2 SVGAGI.

This chain links TRBV28 with TRBJ2-4; the D gene is possibly TRBD1 (5 bases). Per germline, CDR1 MDHEN and CDR2 SYDVKM. Trimming left V 3 bases short and J 4 bases short, with 7 bases between. This CDR3 is built from 13 residues. In nucleotides, the CDR3 is TGTGCCAGCAGTTTGACAGTAAAAAACATTCAGTACTTC. This sequence encodes CASSLTVKNIQYF.

This clone occurred once. The J gene is TRBJ1-5, the V gene TRBV6-1; D is undetermined. CDR3 length: 14 residues. CDR1 is MNHNS, CDR2 SASEGT, per germline. Trimming left V 5 bases short and J 0 bases short, with 8 bases between. The CDR3 DNA sequence: TGTGCCAGCAGTCGACGGTATAGCAATCAGCCCCAGCATTTT. Amino acid sequence: CASSRRYSNQPQHF.

Points on this clone: The junction shows a germline mismatch at one end, possibly a read error. The chain carries TRBV5-6 and TRBJ1-4; D call uncertain. The CDR3 is made up of 11 amino acids. The V gene's germline CDR1 is SGHDT and CDR2 YYEEEE. The CDR3 region is CASSSKGRTVF. The CDR3 DNA follows: TGTGCCAGCAGCTCAAAGGGCAGGACCGTCTTT.

This clone showed up just once. The chain is built from TRBV5-1 and TRBJ2-3; D not certain. V was clipped by 0 bases and J by 0 bases, with 8 bases between them. Germline V gene data show CDR1 as SGHRS and CDR2 as YFSETQ. The CDR3 is 15 residues long. The CDR3 reads CASSLGQYSTDTQYF. The CDR3 DNA reads TGCGCCAGCAGCTTGGGGCAGTATAGCACAGATACGCAGTATTTT.

The count of this clone is one. The CDR3 reads CASSPHAGTSLYGEQYF. As DNA, the CDR3 is TGCGCCAGCAGCCCTCACGCTGGGACTAGTCTCTACGGCGAGCAGTACTTC. The V gene is TRBV5-1, the J gene TRBJ2-7; 8 positions match TRBD2. This CDR3 is 17 amino acids long. V gave up 4 bases and J gave up 6 bases; unmatched junction bases: 18. CDR1 SGHRS and CDR2 YFSETQ come from the germline V gene. Variable domain in full (rest from reference TRBV5-1 and TRBJ2-7): KAGVTQTPRYLIKTRGQQVTLSCSPISGHRSVSWYQQTPGQGLQFLFEYFSETQRNKGNFPGRFSGRQFSNSRSEMNVSTLELGDSALYLCASSPHAGTSLYGEQYFGPGTRLTVT.

There are a few counts of this clone. This chain's CDR3 is CASSRDSAAKNIQYF. CDR3 nucleotide sequence: TGTGCCAGCAGCCGGGACTCTGCGGCCAAAAACATTCAGTACTTC. V and J are TRBV21-1 and TRBJ2-4; the table's D gene call, TRBD2, was not cross checked with the DNA. TRBV21-1 is tagged as a pseudogene. The CDR3 totals 15 residues.

The chain couples TRBV28 to TRBJ1-2, with 9 positions matching TRBD1. Unmatched junction bases numbered 4, after V lost 4 bases and J lost 4 bases. This CDR3 is 14 amino acids long. Germline CDR1 MDHEN, CDR2 SYDVKM. Here the CDR3 reads CASSSSTGGYGYTF. The DNA of the CDR3 is TGTGCCAGCAGTTCATCGACAGGGGGCTATGGCTACACCTTC.

A note on this clone: Other DNA sequences in the sample encode the same CDR3. The chain uses TRBV6-1 and TRBJ1-2; D gene ambiguous. The CDR3 covers 10 residues. CDR1 and CDR2 (germline): MNHNS, SASEGT. V lost 4 bases and J 5 bases, leaving 2 bases between the germline ends. Here the CDR3 DNA reads TGTGCCAGCAGTGGGTATGGCTACACCTTC. This encodes CASSGYGYTF.

The V call is TRBV19, the J call TRBJ2-3; 8 bases align to TRBD1. This CDR3 has 15 amino acids. Germline CDR1 LNHDA, CDR2 SQIVND (reference sequence). Unmatched junction bases numbered 5, after V lost 3 bases and J lost 3 bases. CDR3 loop: CASSMSDRETDTQYF. CDR3 DNA sequence: TGTGCCAGTAGTATGTCGGACAGGGAAACAGATACGCAGTATTTT. The whole variable domain, filled in from reference TRBV19 and TRBJ2-3, reads DGGITQSPKYLFRKEGQNVTLSCEQNLNHDAMYWYRQDPGQGLRLIYYSQIVNDFQKGDIAEGYSVSREKKESFPLTVTSAQKNPTAFYLCASSMSDRETDTQYFGPGTRLTVL.

The chain links TRBV6-5 to TRBJ2-3; TRBD2 agrees at 9 bases. With 7 bases clipped from V and 6 bases from J, the junction kept 5 bases outside the gene matches. This CDR3 has 13 residues. Germline V gives CDR1 MNHEY, CDR2 SVGAGI. CDR3 nucleotides: TGTGCCAGCAAGACTAGCGGTCACGATACGCAGTATTTT. This codes for CASKTSGHDTQYF.